This record covers a single T cell receptor (beta chain). Assay: immunoSEQ multiplex PCR; the TCRdb copy retains only in-frame clones and omits some. The profile shows roughly 26,000 clones, 82% of them singletons. Looked up from germline, CDR1 is MNHNS and CDR2 is SASEGT. V was clipped by 1 base and J by 9 bases; unmatched bases: 12. The CDR3 length is 17 residues. This sample is part of a study of blood T cell repertoires in COVID-19. Across the whole study: Samples came from the United States, Italy and Spain, spanning acute and convalescent COVID-19. The analysed material was cDNA or gDNA that came from T cells, B-cell-depleted T cells, or PBMCs.

This chain joins TRBV6-1 and TRBJ1-2; 12 bases agree with TRBD1. This clonotype was obtained from a human donor in a cohort sampled during active COVID-19. Sequencing was performed on peripheral blood. The chain's CDR3 is CASSEGLLGTGGFRYTF. DNA of the CDR3: TGTGCCAGCAGTGAAGGTCTATTGGGGACAGGGGGCTTTCGCTACACCTTC.